One and the same sample provided the 14 T cell receptor beta chains below, sequenced in a study of OX40 agonist ivuxolimab in advanced cancers. Sequencing was performed with immunoSEQ multiplex PCR; in TCRdb, only in-frame clones are kept and a portion is missing. The table shows some 100,000 clones, with roughly 90% occurring only once. Sequencing was performed on CD4+ or CD8+ T cells sorted from blood, taken in a trial of the OX40 agonist ivuxolimab. The receptors here all came from an adult with an advanced solid tumor such as melanoma, head and neck, liver or kidney cancer.

This clone was counted once. The gene calls are TRBV27 and TRBJ1-5, with no clear D. Looked up from germline, CDR1 is MNHEY and CDR2 is SMNVEV (reference sequence). The CDR3 has 14 amino acids. With 2 bases removed from V and 7 bases from J, the gap between germline ends came to 12 bases. CDR3 sequence reads: CASSLGGSGQPQHF. DNA for the CDR3: TGTGCCAGCAGTTTAGGAGGGTCAGGACAGCCCCAGCATTTT.

The V call is TRBV11-2, the J call TRBJ2-7, with D possibly TRBD1 on 7 matching bases. In germline, CDR1 is SGHAT, CDR2 FQNNGV. The ends were cut back, 5 bases at V and 5 bases at J, with 22 bases in the middle. The CDR3 covers 16 residues. CDR3 in amino acids: CASSLPTGRLYDEQYF. The CDR3 DNA follows: TGTGCCAGCAGCCTACCGACAGGGAGGCTTTACGACGAGCAGTACTTC.

The chain employs TRBV5-8 and TRBJ2-1; D is uncertain. The CDR3 sequence is 13 residues long. V dropped 1 base and J dropped 7 bases, with 9 bases sitting between them. Germline CDR1 reads SGHTS; CDR2 reads YDEGEE. The CDR3 here is CASSLRLRNEQFF. DNA of the CDR3: TGTGCCAGCAGCTTGCGATTGCGAAATGAGCAGTTCTTC.

This clone was found a few times. This chain uses TRBV18 with TRBJ2-7; D is possibly TRBD2 (7 bases). The CDR3 covers 13 residues. The ends were cut back, 9 bases at V and 0 bases at J, with 12 bases in the middle. Germline V CDR1 and CDR2: KGHSH, LQKENI. In DNA, the CDR3 is TGTGCCAGTCGCGGGGGACACTCCTACGAGCAGTACTTC. Its protein is CASRGGHSYEQYF.

This clone was counted once. This chain uses TRBV6-4 with TRBJ2-5; maybe TRBD2 (7 bases). Trimming removed 6 bases from V and 0 bases from J, with 11 bases in between. From germline, CDR1 is MRHNA and CDR2 SNTAGT. This CDR3 is built from 14 residues. CDR3 sequence reads: CASRAGANQETQYF. The DNA for the CDR3 is TGTGCCAGCAGGGCGGGGGCAAACCAAGAGACCCAGTACTTC.

This chain uses TRBV10-1 with TRBJ2-3; tentative D call: TRBD1 (5 bases). Between the trimmed V and J ends, which lost 3 bases and 3 bases, there was a span of 7 bases. The CDR3 runs to 13 residues. Per germline, CDR1 WNHNN and CDR2 SYGVQD (reference sequence). The CDR3 DNA follows: TGCGCCAGCAGTGAAAGGGGAACAGATACGCAGTATTTT. Translating gives CASSERGTDTQYF.

This clone was observed a few times. This chain joins TRBV19 and TRBJ1-3; D remains ambiguous. The CDR3 length is 15 residues. Trimming stripped 9 bases from V and 0 bases from J, with 15 bases between. The germline CDR1 and CDR2 sequences are LNHDA and SQIVND (reference sequence). The CDR3 DNA reads as TGTGCCAGCGAGGTCTACAGCCACTCTGGAAACACCATATATTTT. It yields the protein CASEVYSHSGNTIYF.

The count of this clone is one. The V and J genes are TRBV6-6 and TRBJ1-4, with D uncertain. CDR1 and CDR2 from the germline V gene are MNHNY and SVGAGI (reference sequence). V lost 10 bases to trimming and J lost 0 bases, with 9 bases between them. The CDR3 contains 13 residues. The CDR3 loop is CATRHTTNEKLFF. The CDR3 nucleotides read TGTGCCACCAGACATACAACTAATGAAAAACTGTTTTTT.

The CDR3 DNA sequence: TGTGCCAGCACGCTAACTTTCTTT. Residues: CASTLTFF. The chain couples TRBV2 to TRBJ1-1; no firm D call. Germline CDR1 reads SNHLY; CDR2 reads FYNNEI. Trimming removed 7 bases from V and 12 bases from J, with 6 bases in between. The CDR3 totals 8 residues.

V and J are TRBV27 and TRBJ2-7, with no clear D. Trimming removed 6 bases at V and 3 bases at J, with 12 bases between. The V gene's germline CDR1 is MNHEY and CDR2 SMNVEV (reference sequence). CDR3 length equals 13 residues. The CDR3 here is CASRTGNLYEQYF. The CDR3 region has the DNA TGTGCCAGCAGAACGGGCAACCTCTACGAGCAGTACTTC.

DNA of the CDR3: TGTGCCAGCAGCCGCGAACAGAACTACGAGCAGTACTTC. Amino acids: CASSREQNYEQYF. The rearrangement joins TRBV13 to TRBJ2-7; D is uncertain. Germline V gene data show CDR1 as PRHDT and CDR2 as FYEKMQ (reference sequence). Deletions cut 5 bases from V and 3 bases from J, with 11 bases between. This CDR3 has 13 residues.

The rearrangement joins TRBV19 to TRBJ2-7; TRBD1 matches at 9 bases. Unmatched junction bases numbered 5, after V lost 5 bases and J lost 0 bases. The CDR3 has 15 residues. CDR1 and CDR2 (germline): LNHDA, SQIVND (reference sequence). The CDR3 nucleotides read TGTGCCAGTAGTTTTGGACAGGGGCCCTCCTACGAGCAGTACTTC. Its translation: CASSFGQGPSYEQYF.

The rearrangement joins TRBV5-6 to TRBJ2-2, with TRBD2 matching 11 bases. Per germline, CDR1 SGHDT and CDR2 YYEEEE. J gave up 4 bases and V 3 bases, and 8 bases lay outside the gene matches. CDR3 length: 17 residues. The CDR3 region has the DNA TGTGCCAGCAGCTGGGGGTGGGGACTAGCGGCCACCGGGGAGCTGTTTTTT. Translated: CASSWGWGLAATGELFF.

The chain uses TRBV27 and TRBJ2-3; D is undetermined. In germline, CDR1 is MNHEY, CDR2 SMNVEV (reference sequence). Trimming took off 1 base at V and 2 bases at J, with 7 bases between the two ends. CDR3 length: 14 residues. This chain's CDR3 is CASSLWGSTDTQYF. The DNA of the CDR3 is TGTGCCAGCAGTTTATGGGGATCCACAGATACGCAGTATTTT.